The 18 T cell receptor beta chains listed next were all sequenced from one sample in a study of CXCR3-negative and CXCR3-positive naive CD8 T cells. The libraries of TRB cDNA were prepared using 5' RACE with UMI labels. TCRdb reprocessed the 5' RACE reads; each CDR3 protein has one entry and no DNA is given. This listing includes under 25,000 distinct CDR3 sequences. Sequencing was done on a sample of memory CD8+ T cells from blood. All receptors come from a human donor in good health. Some clones in this sample may be carry-over from other donors' samples.

The chain combines TRBV24-1 with TRBJ2-1. CDR1 is KGHDR and CDR2 is SFDVKD in the germline V gene. The CDR3 totals 14 residues. CDR3 residues: CATSPSGGDNEQFF.

The gene calls are TRBV28 and TRBJ1-6; TCRdb's assignment of TRBD1 cannot be checked, as there is no DNA. Germline CDR1 and CDR2: MDHEN and SYDVKM. This CDR3 has 15 amino acids. This chain's CDR3 is CASSPGRGSGSPLHF.

The chain recombines TRBV7-9 with TRBJ2-1. CDR1 is SEHNR, CDR2 FQNEAQ, per germline (reference sequence). The CDR3 covers 12 residues. CDR3: CASSLEALEQFF.

CDR3 amino acids: CASSQDTWTGYTGELFF. The rearrangement links TRBV4-1 to TRBJ2-2; TCRdb designates TRBD1, a call that cannot be tested without DNA. Per germline, CDR1 MGHRA and CDR2 YSYEKL. The CDR3 is 17 amino acids.

The chain is built from TRBV7-9 and TRBJ2-5; TCRdb's D gene call, TRBD2, goes unchecked for lack of DNA. The CDR3 has 15 amino acids. In germline, CDR1 is SEHNR, CDR2 FQNEAQ (reference sequence). The CDR3 here is CASSLPPSGEETQYF.

The chain's CDR3 is CASSPTDRAPYEQYF. The V call is TRBV11-2, the J call TRBJ2-7. This CDR3 comprises 15 residues. Per the germline V gene, CDR1 is SGHAT and CDR2 is FQNNGV.

V usage is TRBV3-1 and J usage is TRBJ1-5. The CDR3 extends over 14 amino acids. CDR1 is LGHDT, CDR2 YNNKEL, per germline (reference sequence). The CDR3 sequence is CASSQWAGNQPQHF.

CDR3 sequence reads: CASSLAGGGELFF. The chain is built from TRBV7-6 and TRBJ2-2; with no DNA, the TCRdb D assignment of TRBD2 cannot be verified. The germline V gene encodes CDR1 SGHVS and CDR2 FNYEAQ. This CDR3 comprises 13 residues.

This sequence joins TRBV4-2 and TRBJ2-7; TCRdb's D call, TRBD2, is unchecked because there is no DNA. CDR3 size: 17 residues. CDR1 is LGHNA and CDR2 is YNFKEQ in the germline V gene. CDR3: CASSQYGSGGAGDEQYF.

The chain joins TRBV19 to TRBJ2-3; TCRdb's D call, TRBD2, is unchecked because there is no DNA. The CDR3 is 15 amino acids. CDR1 is LNHDA and CDR2 is SQIVND in the germline V gene (reference sequence). CDR3 protein: CASSFLAGSRDTQYF.

The chain uses TRBV12-3 or TRBV12-4 and TRBJ2-5; the D gene TCRdb calls, TRBD2, cannot be checked with no DNA. The CDR3 runs 15 residues. The CDR3 here is CASSPTLAGWETQYF.

The V call is TRBV28, the J call TRBJ1-1. This CDR3 contains 15 residues. From germline, CDR1 is MDHEN and CDR2 SYDVKM. The CDR3 protein is CASSYRGAMNTEAFF. The entire variable domain, with the rest obtained from reference TRBV28 and TRBJ1-1, is as follows: DVKVTQSSRYLVKRTGEKVFLECVQDMDHENMFWYRQDPGLGLRLIYFSYDVKMKEKGDIPEGYSVSREKKERFSLILESASTNQTSMYLCASSYRGAMNTEAFFGQGTRLTVV.

This chain links TRBV29-1 with TRBJ2-7; TCRdb returns TRBD1, unconfirmable since there is no DNA. CDR3 length: 13 residues. The germline CDR1 and CDR2 sequences are SQVTM and ANQGSEA. CDR3 residues: CSVIQGSSYEQYF.

J is TRBJ2-1 and V is TRBV29-1; TCRdb designates TRBD1, a call that cannot be tested without DNA. Looked up from germline, CDR1 is SQVTM and CDR2 is ANQGSEA. This CDR3 has 17 residues. The CDR3 here is CSVEDGAGGYSYNEQFF.

The V gene is TRBV6-4, the J gene TRBJ2-3; the D gene TCRdb calls, TRBD1, cannot be checked with no DNA. There are 14 residues in the CDR3. Germline V lookup: CDR1 MRHNA, CDR2 SNTAGT. CDR3: CASSEGRATDTQYF.

The chain combines TRBV7-9 with TRBJ2-5; TCRdb proposes TRBD1, but this gene call is untestable without DNA. The germline V gene has CDR1 SEHNR and CDR2 FQNEAQ (reference sequence). The CDR3 spans 14 residues. CDR3: CASSLRGGRETQYF.

V usage is TRBV18 and J usage is TRBJ1-5; TCRdb reports TRBD1, a call that lacks DNA to check it against. CDR1 KGHSH and CDR2 LQKENI come from the germline V gene. The CDR3 sequence is 15 residues long. CDR3 in amino acids: CASSPRTGGHQPQHF.

The chain is built from TRBV27 and TRBJ2-7. Per the germline V gene, CDR1 is MNHEY and CDR2 is SMNVEV (reference sequence). There are 12 residues in the CDR3. The CDR3 spells CASSSTGNEQYF.